This record covers a single TCR beta chain. What it binds is unknown. The CDR3 contains 13 residues. Germline CDR1 is MNHEY and CDR2 is SVGAGI. V lost 2 bases, J lost 6 bases, and 8 bases lay in between. The source of the sample is a study of shared clonotypes between healthy human individuals. Background on the study: The cohort had a couple of women and three men, ages 18 to 49. Points from the study as a whole: A generally larger estimated richness was seen in naive subsets than in memory subsets.

Several immunoSEQ 96-well plates shared each subset's DNA, each plate a replicate. Sequenced by immunoSEQ multiplex PCR; TCRdb stores in-frame clones only, minus some. The sample shows around 95,000 clones, around two thirds of them seen only once. The rearrangement uses TRBV6-5 and TRBJ2-1, with D hard to call. This TCR derives from a man aged 30 to 45 in good health. The sequencing sample was made of memory CD8+ T cells sorted from blood. The subset: CD45RO+ cells pooled with CCR7-negative TemRA cells. CDR3 DNA sequence: TGTGCCAGCAGTTACGGGCAGGCCAATGAGCAGTTCTTC. It translates to CASSYGQANEQFF.